This TCR beta chain emerged from a study of T cells in Graves' hyperthyroidism and ophthalmopathy. Overall study results and limits: Most expanded thyroid clonotypes above 0.001 recurred in blood. Before onset, ophthalmopathy was predicted by the model a median around 6.2 months earlier.

This clonotype was detected many times. The antigen remains unidentified. Patients aged 18 to 65 had newly diagnosed hyperthyroidism of under 2 months' duration. Researchers amplified the TCR beta CDR3 regions from RNA transcripts. In the first-round RT-PCR of the TCR CDR3, the HTBI primer set was used. MiXCR was run by TCRdb on the multiplex PCR reads, yielding one entry per CDR3 protein. The top ten clones hold approximately 15% of a sample with more than 500,000 distinct CDR3 sequences, 11% to 15% of them seen once. This receptor was obtained from a middle-aged woman with Graves' hyperthyroidism. The sample comprised blood.

The CDR3 here is CASTSSQTNEQFF. The CDR3 region has the DNA TGTGCCAGCACCTCGTCACAGACGAATGAGCAGTTCTTC. V gene TRBV2 combines with J gene TRBJ2-1; D not certain. This CDR3 is 13 amino acids long. Trimming removed 7 bases at V and 7 bases at J, with 14 bases between. Germline V gene sequence: CDR1 SNHLY, CDR2 FYNNEI.